Given below is one T cell receptor (beta chain) in context. This specimen comes from a study of blood T cell repertoires in COVID-19. Some clones are missing from TCRdb's copy, which holds only in-frame ones; the method was immunoSEQ multiplex PCR. The profile shows approximately 200,000 clones, 70% to 90% of them singletons. The CDR3 spans 20 residues. V lost 4 bases and J lost 5; bases outside the gene matches: 25. Per germline, CDR1 MNHEY and CDR2 SVGEGT. Sample: PBMCs or T cells enriched from blood (not recorded which). The rearrangement joins TRBV6-2 or TRBV6-3 to TRBJ1-2; TRBD1 matches 7 bases. The sequence was collected from a young man who had recovered from COVID-19. CDR3 loop: CASSSRFSQGVGTDGYGYTF. The CDR3 DNA reads TGTGCCAGCAGTTCCCGTTTTTCGCAGGGGGTTGGGACGGATGGGTATGGCTACACCTTC.